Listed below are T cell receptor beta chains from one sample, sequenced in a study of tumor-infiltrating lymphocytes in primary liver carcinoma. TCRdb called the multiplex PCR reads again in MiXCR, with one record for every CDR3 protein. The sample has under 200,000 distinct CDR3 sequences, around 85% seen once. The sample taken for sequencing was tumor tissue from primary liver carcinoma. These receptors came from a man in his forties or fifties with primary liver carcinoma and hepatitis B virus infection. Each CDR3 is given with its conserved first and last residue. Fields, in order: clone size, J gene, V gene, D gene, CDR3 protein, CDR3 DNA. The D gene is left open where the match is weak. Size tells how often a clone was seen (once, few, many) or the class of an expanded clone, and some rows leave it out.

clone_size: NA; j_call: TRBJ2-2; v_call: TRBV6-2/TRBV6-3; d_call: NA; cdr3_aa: CASSYTGAAYWELFF; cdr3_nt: TGTGCCAGCAGTTACACCGGGGCCGCGTACTGGGAGCTGTTTTTT
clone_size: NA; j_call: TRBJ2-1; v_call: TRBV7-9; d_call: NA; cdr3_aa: CASSLGNTCHEQSF; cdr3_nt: TGTGCCAGCAGCTTAGGAAATACATGCCATGAGCAGTCCTTC
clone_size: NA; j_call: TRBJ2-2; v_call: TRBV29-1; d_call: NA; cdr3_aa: CSIDAGTNTGELFF; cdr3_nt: TGCAGCATTGACGCAGGGACGAATACCGGGGAGCTGTTTTTT
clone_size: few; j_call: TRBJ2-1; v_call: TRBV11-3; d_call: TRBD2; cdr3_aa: CASSLGIVGGRSEQFF; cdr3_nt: TGTGCTAGCAGCTTAGGTATAGTGGGAGGGCGAAGTGAGCAGTTCTTC
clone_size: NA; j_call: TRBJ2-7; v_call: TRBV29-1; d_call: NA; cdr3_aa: CSVEGSVQGSLLGQYF; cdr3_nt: TGCAGCGTTGAAGGTAGTGTACAGGGCTCTCTCCTCGGGCAGTACTTC
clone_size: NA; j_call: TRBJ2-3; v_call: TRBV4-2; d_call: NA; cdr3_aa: CASGREYTDTQYF; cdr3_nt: TGTGCCAGCGGTCGGGAGTACACAGATACGCAGTACTTT
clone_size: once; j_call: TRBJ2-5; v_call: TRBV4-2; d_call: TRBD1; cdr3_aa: CASSLDRTGGYETQYF; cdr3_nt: TGTGCCAGCAGCCTAGATAGAACAGGGGGCTACGAGACACAGTACTTC
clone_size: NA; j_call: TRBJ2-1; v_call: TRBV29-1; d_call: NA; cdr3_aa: CSVDLLDARSYYEQFF; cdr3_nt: TGCAGCGTTGATCTTCTGGACGCCCGCTCCTACTATGAGCAGTTCTTC
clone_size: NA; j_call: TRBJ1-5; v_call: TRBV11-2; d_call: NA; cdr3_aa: CATSLKGELTKQPQHF; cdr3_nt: TGTGCCACCAGCCTAAAAGGGGAACTGACGAAACAGCCCCAGCATTTT
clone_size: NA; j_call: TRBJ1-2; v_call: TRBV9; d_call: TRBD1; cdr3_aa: CASSIQGAWYDYTF; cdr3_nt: TGTGCCAGCAGCATACAGGGGGCTTGGTATGACTACACCTTC
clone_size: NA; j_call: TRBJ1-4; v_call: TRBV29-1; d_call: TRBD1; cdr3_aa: CSAMTGGATNEKLFF; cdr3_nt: TGCAGCGCTATGACAGGGGGTGCAACTAATGAAAAACTGTTTTTT
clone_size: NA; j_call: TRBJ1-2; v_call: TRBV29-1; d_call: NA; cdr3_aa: CSVEAGEGVDGYTF; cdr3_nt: TGCAGCGTTGAAGCGGGAGAAGGGGTCGATGGCTACACCTTC
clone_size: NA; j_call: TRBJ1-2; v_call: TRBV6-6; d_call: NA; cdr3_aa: CASTTGPRNNSYTF; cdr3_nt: TGTGCCAGCACCACGGGTCCCAGGAACAATAGCTACACCTTC
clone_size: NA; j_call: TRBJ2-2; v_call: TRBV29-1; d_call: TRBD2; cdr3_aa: CSVGLASTGKLFF; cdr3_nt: TGCAGCGTTGGACTAGCGAGCACCGGGAAACTGTTTTTT
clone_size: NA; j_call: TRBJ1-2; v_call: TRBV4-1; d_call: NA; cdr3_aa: CASSQVSTANLYDYTF; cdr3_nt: TGCGCCAGCAGCCAAGTCTCGACGGCGAACCTCTATGACTACACTTTC
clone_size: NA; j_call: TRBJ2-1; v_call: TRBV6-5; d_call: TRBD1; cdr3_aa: CSSSQRQGGEQFF; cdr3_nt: TGTAGCAGCAGTCAACGACAGGGGGGTGAGCAGTTCTTC